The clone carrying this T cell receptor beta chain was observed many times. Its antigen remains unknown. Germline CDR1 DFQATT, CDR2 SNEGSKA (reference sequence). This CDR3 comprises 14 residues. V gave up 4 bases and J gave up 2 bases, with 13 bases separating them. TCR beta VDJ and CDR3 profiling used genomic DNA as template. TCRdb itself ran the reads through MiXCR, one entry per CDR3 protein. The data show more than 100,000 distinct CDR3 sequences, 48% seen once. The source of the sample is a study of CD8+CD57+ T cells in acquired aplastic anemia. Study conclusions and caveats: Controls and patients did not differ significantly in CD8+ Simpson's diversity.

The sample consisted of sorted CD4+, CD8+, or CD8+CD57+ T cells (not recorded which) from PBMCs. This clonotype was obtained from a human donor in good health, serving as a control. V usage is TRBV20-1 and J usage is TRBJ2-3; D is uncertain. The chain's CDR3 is CSAIKRPATDTQYF. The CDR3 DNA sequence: TGCAGTGCTATTAAGAGGCCCGCCACAGATACGCAGTATTTT.